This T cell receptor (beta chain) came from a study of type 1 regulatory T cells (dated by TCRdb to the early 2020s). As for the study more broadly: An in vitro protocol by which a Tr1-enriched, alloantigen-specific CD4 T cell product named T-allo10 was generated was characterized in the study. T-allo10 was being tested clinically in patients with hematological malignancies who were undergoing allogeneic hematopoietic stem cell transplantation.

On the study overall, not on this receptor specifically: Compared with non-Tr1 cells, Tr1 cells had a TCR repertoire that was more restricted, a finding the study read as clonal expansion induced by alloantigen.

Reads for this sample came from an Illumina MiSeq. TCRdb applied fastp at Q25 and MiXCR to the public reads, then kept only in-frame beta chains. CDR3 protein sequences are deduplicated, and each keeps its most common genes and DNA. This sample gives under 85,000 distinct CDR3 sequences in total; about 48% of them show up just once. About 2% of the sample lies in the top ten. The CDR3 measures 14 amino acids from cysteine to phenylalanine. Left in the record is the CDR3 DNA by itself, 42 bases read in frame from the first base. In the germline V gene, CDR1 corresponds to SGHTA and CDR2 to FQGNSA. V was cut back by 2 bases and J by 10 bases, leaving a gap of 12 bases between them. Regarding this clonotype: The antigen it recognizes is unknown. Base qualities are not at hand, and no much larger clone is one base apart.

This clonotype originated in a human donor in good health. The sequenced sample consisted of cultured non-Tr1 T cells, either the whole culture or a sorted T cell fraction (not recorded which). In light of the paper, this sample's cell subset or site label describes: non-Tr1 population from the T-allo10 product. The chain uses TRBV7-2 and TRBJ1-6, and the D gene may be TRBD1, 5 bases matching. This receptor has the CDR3 CASSLQGTWSPLHF. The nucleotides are TGTGCCAGCAGCTTACAGGGTACATGGTCACCCCTCCACTTT.